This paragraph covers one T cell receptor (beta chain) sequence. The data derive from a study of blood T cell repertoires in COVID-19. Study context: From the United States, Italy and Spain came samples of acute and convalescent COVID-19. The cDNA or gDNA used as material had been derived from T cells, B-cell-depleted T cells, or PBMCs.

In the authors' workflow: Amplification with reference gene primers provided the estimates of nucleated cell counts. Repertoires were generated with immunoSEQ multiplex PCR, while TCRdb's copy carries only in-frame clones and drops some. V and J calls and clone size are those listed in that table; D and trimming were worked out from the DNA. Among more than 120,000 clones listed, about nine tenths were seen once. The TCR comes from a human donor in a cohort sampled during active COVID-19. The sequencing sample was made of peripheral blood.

In DNA form, the CDR3 reads TGTGCCAGCAGCTTCCCGGGGGACACAGATACGCAGTATTTT. As protein: CASSFPGDTDTQYF. The chain combines TRBV7-2 with TRBJ2-3, with D tentatively TRBD2 (6 bases). Per germline, CDR1 SGHTA and CDR2 FQGNSA. Deletions cut 3 bases from V and 2 bases from J, with 9 bases between. The CDR3 has 14 amino acids. Full variable domain (missing parts from reference TRBV7-2 and TRBJ2-3): GAGVSQSPSNKVTEKGKDVELRCDPISGHTALYWYRQSLGQGLEFLIYFQGNSAPDKSGLPSDRFSAERTGGSVSTLTIQRTQQEDSAVYLCASSFPGDTDTQYFGPGTRLTVL.